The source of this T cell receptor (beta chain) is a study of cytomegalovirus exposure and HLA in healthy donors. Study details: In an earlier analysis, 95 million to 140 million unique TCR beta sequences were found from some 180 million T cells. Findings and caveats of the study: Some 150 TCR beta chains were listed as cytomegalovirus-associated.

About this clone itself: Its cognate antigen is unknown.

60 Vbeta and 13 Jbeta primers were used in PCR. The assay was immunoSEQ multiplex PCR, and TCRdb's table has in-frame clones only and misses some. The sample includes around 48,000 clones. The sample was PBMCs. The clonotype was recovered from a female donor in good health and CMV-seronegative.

CDR3 DNA sequence: TGTGCCTGCCAGGAAGAGACCCAGTACTTC. This encodes CACQEETQYF. The genes are TRBV6-1 and TRBJ2-5; no firm D call. Trimming removed 11 bases at V and 3 bases at J, with 7 bases between. The CDR3 sequence is 10 residues long. Germline lookup yields CDR1 MNHNS and CDR2 SASEGT.